Listed below are T cell receptor beta chains from one sample, sequenced in a study of blood T cell repertoires in COVID-19. Method: immunoSEQ multiplex PCR; TCRdb's copy keeps in-frame clones and lacks some. Of over 120,000 clones listed, around four fifths are singletons. Sample: PBMCs or T cells enriched from blood (not recorded which). All receptors derive from a woman aged 45-65 years who had recovered from COVID-19. The CDR3 runs from the conserved cysteine through the conserved F or W. The D gene is left open where the match is weak. Not every row has a clone size; where given, it reads once, few, many or a size class.

size: few
length: 14
V: TRBV29-1
D: .
J: TRBJ1-4
DNA: TGCAGCGTTGTAGACCCATTCAGCGGAGAAAAACTGTTTTTT
CDR3: CSVVDPFSGEKLFF

size: once
length: 16
V: TRBV29-1
D: .
J: TRBJ1-2
DNA: TGCAGCGTTGAAGAATCGTCCCGAACAGGGAAGGGTGGCTACACCTTC
CDR3: CSVEESSRTGKGGYTF

size: few
length: 15
V: TRBV7-8
D: .
J: TRBJ2-7
DNA: TGTGCCAGCAGCACAACACGAAGAACCTCCTACGAGCAGTACTTC
CDR3: CASSTTRRTSYEQYF

size: many
length: 12
V: TRBV7-9
D: .
J: TRBJ1-1
DNA: TGTGCCAGCAGCGCACAGCCGAACCAAGCTTTCTTT
CDR3: CASSAQPNQAFF

size: .
length: 10
V: TRBV28
D: .
J: TRBJ2-3
DNA: TGTGCCAGCAGGTCCAATACGCAGTATTTT
CDR3: CASRSNTQYF

size: .
length: 18
V: TRBV28
D: TRBD2
J: TRBJ2-1
DNA: TGTGCCAGCAGTCCCGGACTAGCGGGGGGGTATGCGGGAAATGAGCAGTTCTTC
CDR3: CASSPGLAGGYAGNEQFF

size: few
length: 15
V: TRBV27
D: .
J: TRBJ1-3
DNA: TGTGCCAGCAGTCGGGGGGGGAGCTCTGGAAACACCATATATTTT
CDR3: CASSRGGSSGNTIYF

size: once
length: 14
V: TRBV5-1
D: TRBD1
J: TRBJ1-2
DNA: TGCGCCAGCAGTCTGGGACAGGGTCTTTTTGGCTACACCTTC
CDR3: CASSLGQGLFGYTF

size: .
length: 18
V: TRBV9
D: TRBD2
J: TRBJ2-7
DNA: TGTGCCAGCAGCGTAGGGACTAGCGGGGGGGCCCTTTCCTACGAGCAGTACTTC
CDR3: CASSVGTSGGALSYEQYF

size: .
length: 18
V: TRBV11-2
D: .
J: TRBJ1-4
DNA: TGTGCCAGCAGCTTAGATCGGTGGGGGCTAAAGACTAATGAAAAACTGTTTTTT
CDR3: CASSLDRWGLKTNEKLFF

size: .
length: 15
V: TRBV28
D: .
J: TRBJ1-5
DNA: TGTGCCAGCAGTTTGGGGGGAGGGAGCAATCAGCCCCAGCATTTT
CDR3: CASSLGGGSNQPQHF

size: few
length: 17
V: TRBV5-1
D: TRBD2
J: TRBJ2-5
DNA: TGCGCCAGCAGCTCGGGACTAGCGCCCACCCAAAGGGAGACCCAGTACTTC
CDR3: CASSSGLAPTQRETQYF

size: .
length: 13
V: TRBV28
D: .
J: TRBJ2-5
DNA: TGTGCCAGCAGTTCCAGGGGACGAGAGACCCAGTACTTC
CDR3: CASSSRGRETQYF

size: .
length: 16
V: TRBV4-1
D: .
J: TRBJ1-5
DNA: TGCGCCAGCAGCCCGTATCTTATACAAGTCAATCAGCCCCAGCATTTT
CDR3: CASSPYLIQVNQPQHF

size: .
length: 16
V: TRBV5-1
D: TRBD2
J: TRBJ2-2
DNA: TGCGCCAGCAGCTTGTCGGCGGGGGGGAACACCGGGGAGCTGTTTTTT
CDR3: CASSLSAGGNTGELFF

size: .
length: 12
V: TRBV21-1
D: .
J: TRBJ1-6
DNA: TGTGCCAGCAGCCAGGATGGTTCACCCCTCCACTTT
CDR3: CASSQDGSPLHF

size: .
length: 13
V: TRBV7-9
D: TRBD1
J: TRBJ1-2
DNA: TGTGCCAGCAGCTTACTACAGGGGGATGGCTACACCTTC
CDR3: CASSLLQGDGYTF

size: .
length: 15
V: TRBV2
D: TRBD1
J: TRBJ2-5
DNA: TGTGCCAGCAGGAGGGGGACAGGGGGGGAGGAGACCCAGTACTTC
CDR3: CASRRGTGGEETQYF

size: .
length: 14
V: TRBV30
D: .
J: TRBJ2-7
DNA: TGTGCCTGGAGTGTAAGACGAGGTGGCTACGAGCAGTACTTC
CDR3: CAWSVRRGGYEQYF

size: .
length: 17
V: TRBV5-1
D: .
J: TRBJ2-2
DNA: TGCGCCAGCAGCTTGTCGGTCTCAATAGGGGACACCGGGGAGCTGTTTTTT
CDR3: CASSLSVSIGDTGELFF

size: .
length: 15
V: TRBV5-4
D: TRBD1
J: TRBJ2-7
DNA: TGTGCCAGCAGCCCGGGCGGGACAGGGGACCACGAGCAGTACTTC
CDR3: CASSPGGTGDHEQYF

size: .
length: 17
V: TRBV5-1
D: TRBD1
J: TRBJ1-2
DNA: TGCGCCAGCAGCTCGATGGGGGACAGGGAGTGGAACTATGGCTACACCTTC
CDR3: CASSSMGDREWNYGYTF

size: .
length: 11
V: TRBV29-1
D: .
J: TRBJ1-1
DNA: TGCAGCGTTGCCGACAGCACTGAAGCTTTCTTT
CDR3: CSVADSTEAFF

size: .
length: 14
V: TRBV11-2
D: TRBD1
J: TRBJ2-5
DNA: TGTGCCAGCAGCATTTGGACAGGGCAAGAGACCCAGTACTTC
CDR3: CASSIWTGQETQYF

size: .
length: 16
V: TRBV7-8
D: .
J: TRBJ2-2
DNA: TGTGCCAGCAGCCCCGGGCTAGCCTCAGGCACCGGGGAGCTGTTTTTT
CDR3: CASSPGLASGTGELFF

size: once
length: 15
V: TRBV5-1
D: TRBD1
J: TRBJ1-6
DNA: TGCGCCAGCAGCTTCCGGGACAGAGATAATTCACCCCTCCACTTT
CDR3: CASSFRDRDNSPLHF

size: .
length: 15
V: TRBV7-3
D: TRBD1
J: TRBJ2-2
DNA: TGTGCCAGCAGCTTAGGACAGGTGCCCACCGGGGAGCTGTTTTTT
CDR3: CASSLGQVPTGELFF

size: .
length: 17
V: TRBV28
D: TRBD1
J: TRBJ1-1
DNA: TGTGCCAGCAGTTTAGAATGGACAGGGGTGTTGAACACTGAAGCTTTCTTT
CDR3: CASSLEWTGVLNTEAFF

size: .
length: 15
V: TRBV19
D: .
J: TRBJ1-1
DNA: TGTGCCAGTAGTATAGGGCCCACGCCAGACACTGAAGCTTTCTTT
CDR3: CASSIGPTPDTEAFF

size: once
length: 14
V: TRBV19
D: .
J: TRBJ2-1
DNA: TGTGCCAGTAGTATGTCTGGGGCCGACAATGAGCAGTTCTTC
CDR3: CASSMSGADNEQFF

size: .
length: 16
V: TRBV7-8
D: TRBD1
J: TRBJ1-5
DNA: TGTGCCAGCAGCTTATCCGGGACAGGGCGCAATCAGCCCCAGCATTTT
CDR3: CASSLSGTGRNQPQHF

size: .
length: 11
V: TRBV20-1
D: .
J: TRBJ1-5
DNA: TGCAGTGCTCTTCTTCAGGGGCCCCAGCATTTT
CDR3: CSALLQGPQHF

size: .
length: 14
V: TRBV2
D: .
J: TRBJ1-1
DNA: TGTGCCAGCAGCACAACATTCTCGGGTACTGAAGCTTTCTTT
CDR3: CASSTTFSGTEAFF

size: .
length: 18
V: TRBV27
D: .
J: TRBJ1-6
DNA: TGTGCCAGCAGTTTGTCCTACAGGGCCTCCAGCGTTAATTCACCCCTCCACTTT
CDR3: CASSLSYRASSVNSPLHF

size: .
length: 17
V: TRBV5-1
D: TRBD1
J: TRBJ1-4
DNA: TGCGCCAGCAGCTCAACCGGGACAGGTGCAACTAATGAAAAACTGTTTTTT
CDR3: CASSSTGTGATNEKLFF

size: .
length: 12
V: TRBV12-3/TRBV12-4
D: .
J: TRBJ1-1
DNA: TGTGCCAGCAGTTTTCCGGACAGTGAAGCTTTCTTT
CDR3: CASSFPDSEAFF

size: .
length: 14
V: TRBV6-5
D: .
J: TRBJ1-2
DNA: TGTGCCAGCAGTATCGGGGTAGTCGGCTATGGCTACACCTTC
CDR3: CASSIGVVGYGYTF

size: .
length: 15
V: TRBV7-2
D: .
J: TRBJ2-5
DNA: TGTGCCAGCAGCTTAAGTAGTGCGAGCCAAGAGACCCAGTACTTC
CDR3: CASSLSSASQETQYF

size: once
length: 15
V: TRBV7-2
D: TRBD1
J: TRBJ1-4
DNA: TGTGCCAGCAGCCCAGCCGGGACAGGGGCCGAAAAACTGTTTTTT
CDR3: CASSPAGTGAEKLFF

size: few
length: 17
V: TRBV28
D: TRBD1
J: TRBJ1-4
DNA: TGTGCCAGCAGTTTTCGGGACAGGGTGATAACTAATGAAAAACTGTTTTTT
CDR3: CASSFRDRVITNEKLFF

size: .
length: 16
V: TRBV7-9
D: .
J: TRBJ1-6
DNA: TGTGCCAGCAGCAACAGGCCGGGTCTCTATAATTCACCCCTCCACTTT
CDR3: CASSNRPGLYNSPLHF

size: .
length: 14
V: TRBV7-8
D: .
J: TRBJ2-7
DNA: TGTGCCAGCAGCTTAGAGGCAGGGAGGTACGAGCAGTACTTC
CDR3: CASSLEAGRYEQYF

size: .
length: 15
V: TRBV5-1
D: TRBD1
J: TRBJ1-1
DNA: TGCGCCAGCAGCTTAATTCCGGGACAGGGGGCTGGGGCTTTCTTT
CDR3: CASSLIPGQGAGAFF

size: many
length: 12
V: TRBV12-3/TRBV12-4
D: .
J: TRBJ2-7
DNA: TGTGCCAGCAGTTTTATGTCCTACGAGCAGTACTTC
CDR3: CASSFMSYEQYF

size: .
length: 14
V: TRBV9
D: .
J: TRBJ1-6
DNA: TGTGCCAGCAGCGCTCAGGTATATAATTCACCCCTCCACTTT
CDR3: CASSAQVYNSPLHF

size: .
length: 15
V: TRBV7-2
D: TRBD2
J: TRBJ2-5
DNA: TGTGCCAGCAGCTTAGGACTAGCGAGTGTAGCGACCCAGTACTTC
CDR3: CASSLGLASVATQYF

size: .
length: 14
V: TRBV19
D: .
J: TRBJ1-6
DNA: TGTGCCAGTAGTAAAGGGGCCTATAATTCACCCCTCCACTTT
CDR3: CASSKGAYNSPLHF

size: .
length: 16
V: TRBV15
D: .
J: TRBJ1-1
DNA: TGTGCCACCAGCAGAGATTACGGGGAAAAGAACACTGAAGCTTTCTTT
CDR3: CATSRDYGEKNTEAFF

size: .
length: 13
V: TRBV7-9
D: .
J: TRBJ1-2
DNA: TGTGCCAGCAGCTCAATTAGTAACTATGGCTACACCTTC
CDR3: CASSSISNYGYTF

size: .
length: 15
V: TRBV20-1
D: TRBD1
J: TRBJ2-2
DNA: TGCAGTGCTAGTAGAGGGACAGGGTTCACCGGGGAGCTGTTTTTT
CDR3: CSASRGTGFTGELFF

size: .
length: 14
V: TRBV2
D: .
J: TRBJ2-5
DNA: TGTGCCAGCAGTGTTGGGGGGGCCCAAGAGACCCAGTACTTC
CDR3: CASSVGGAQETQYF

size: .
length: 15
V: TRBV14
D: .
J: TRBJ1-6
DNA: TGTGCCAGCAGCCGAAGCCCGAGCTATAATTCACCCCTCCACTTT
CDR3: CASSRSPSYNSPLHF

size: .
length: 13
V: TRBV12-3/TRBV12-4
D: TRBD1
J: TRBJ2-7
DNA: TGTGCCAGCAGTGCGACGACAGGGGGGCGGCAGTACTTC
CDR3: CASSATTGGRQYF

size: .
length: 14
V: TRBV5-1
D: TRBD1
J: TRBJ2-5
DNA: TGCGCCAGCAGCGTGACAGGGGCCGGGGAGACCCAGTACTTC
CDR3: CASSVTGAGETQYF

size: .
length: 15
V: TRBV6-5
D: TRBD2
J: TRBJ2-3
DNA: TGTGCCAGCAGGGAGCGGGGGGGCCACACAGATACGCAGTATTTT
CDR3: CASRERGGHTDTQYF